The clone carrying this TCR beta chain was recorded once. The data originate from a study of shared clonotypes between healthy human individuals. CD8 cells classed as naive were CD45RO-negative and positively selected for CCR7, excluding terminally differentiated effector memory CD45RA+ cells. The method was immunoSEQ multiplex PCR; TCRdb's version includes in-frame clones alone and lacks a portion of them. Here the sample spans hundreds of thousands of clones, about 92% being singletons. The V segment lost 1 base and the J segment 7 bases; nucleotides outside the gene matches: 6. The CDR3 sequence is 15 residues long. Per germline, CDR1 MNHEY and CDR2 SMNVEV (reference sequence).

Sequencing used naive CD8+ T cells sorted from blood. The receptor comes from a man aged 25-45 years in good health. The genes are TRBV27 and TRBJ1-5; 8 nucleotides match TRBD1. CDR3 sequence reads: CASSLYQGAEQPQHF. The CDR3 DNA sequence: TGTGCCAGCAGTTTATATCAGGGGGCGGAACAGCCCCAGCATTTT.